These T cell receptor beta chains were read from a single sample in a study of T cell responses to AZD1222 COVID-19 vaccine. The table came from immunoSEQ multiplex PCR; TCRdb's copy has only in-frame clones and leaves some out. The sample consists of more than 150,000 clones, approximately 90% of them appearing once. Sequenced here: peripheral blood, sampled on day 0 of AZD1222 vaccination. The source is an adult in good health. The CDR3 runs from the conserved cysteine through the conserved F or W. A D gene is named only where the DNA matches it firmly. Size values are once, few and many counts, or a class for expanded clones, and some rows have none.

d_call	v_call	clone_size	j_call	cdr3_nt	cdr3_aa
TRBD1	TRBV5-1	-	TRBJ1-2	TGCGCCAGCAGCCTGGGGGACAGGGCCATCCACCGTGGCTACACCTTC	CASSLGDRAIHRGYTF
TRBD2	TRBV5-1	once	TRBJ2-7	TGCGCCAGCAGCTCCCGGCCGCGGCTAGCGGGCACCTACGAGCAGTACTTC	CASSSRPRLAGTYEQYF
-	TRBV24-1	-	TRBJ2-7	TGTGCCGCATCCGGGACCAATTCCTACGAGCAGTACTTC	CAASGTNSYEQYF
-	TRBV11-3	-	TRBJ1-4	TGTGCCAGCAGCTTAGGGGTTAATGAAAAACTGTTTTTT	CASSLGVNEKLFF
-	TRBV5-4	-	TRBJ1-1	TGTGCCAGCAGCTTGGGGGGGTTCGTAGGGTACACTGAAGCTTTCTTT	CASSLGGFVGYTEAFF
-	TRBV15	-	TRBJ1-4	TGTGCCACCAGCAGAGCAACCCAGAAGGAAAAACTGTTTTTT	CATSRATQKEKLFF
-	TRBV2	-	TRBJ2-7	TGTGCCAGCAGTGGCACGGTCGAGCAGTACTTC	CASSGTVEQYF
TRBD1	TRBV27	-	TRBJ1-2	TGTGCCAGCAGTCCCCGGACAGGGAATGGCTACACCTTC	CASSPRTGNGYTF
TRBD1	TRBV19	few	TRBJ2-5	TGTGCCACGGCCGGGGACAGTCAAGAGACCCAGTACTTC	CATAGDSQETQYF
-	TRBV11-2	-	TRBJ2-1	TGTGCCAGCAGCTTAGTTGGTTTCGGGAACAATGAGCAGTTCTTC	CASSLVGFGNNEQFF
TRBD2	TRBV6-4	-	TRBJ2-1	TGTGCCAGCAGTTGGCGGGAGGCTTCCTACAATGAGCAGTTCTTC	CASSWREASYNEQFF
-	TRBV7-9	-	TRBJ2-1	TGTGCCAGCAGCCCTCGGGACAAGCCCGACTACAATGAGCAGTTCTTC	CASSPRDKPDYNEQFF
TRBD2	TRBV11-2	-	TRBJ2-7	TGTGCCAGCAGCTCTCTGAGGAGACTAGCTAGCTCCTACGAGCAGTACTTC	CASSSLRRLASSYEQYF
TRBD2	TRBV6-6	-	TRBJ2-1	TGTGCCACCGCGACTAGCGGGGGGGGAAGGGGCGATGAGCAGTTCTTC	CATATSGGGRGDEQFF
-	TRBV5-1	-	TRBJ1-4	TGCGCCAGCAGCTCTACCGACAGCCCCACTAATGAAAAACTGTTTTTT	CASSSTDSPTNEKLFF
-	TRBV4-1	-	TRBJ1-5	TGCGCCAGCAGCCAAGATCCCCTAGGAGGGGCTGGCAATCAGCCCCAGCATTTT	CASSQDPLGGAGNQPQHF
TRBD2	TRBV28	-	TRBJ2-2	TGTGCCAGCCTCGAATCGGGCTTAGCGGGAGGCGGGGAGCTGTTTTTT	CASLESGLAGGGELFF
-	TRBV4-3	once	TRBJ1-4	TGCGCCAGCAGCCAAAGGCCCCAGGTGGACGGGACGGAAAAACTGTTTTTT	CASSQRPQVDGTEKLFF
TRBD2	TRBV4-1	-	TRBJ2-7	TGCGCCAGCAGCCGGACTAGCGACGAGCAGTACTTC	CASSRTSDEQYF
-	TRBV5-1	-	TRBJ1-1	TGCGCCAGCAGCTTTCTAGGGCAGGGAAACACTGAAGCTTTCTTT	CASSFLGQGNTEAFF
-	TRBV6-5	-	TRBJ2-7	TGTGCCGTCGGGCTAGCGAATAACTACGAGCAGTACTTC	CAVGLANNYEQYF
-	TRBV7-3	-	TRBJ1-1	TGTGCCAGCAGCTTATTGGGATTGACTGAAGCTTTCTTT	CASSLLGLTEAFF
-	TRBV7-3	-	TRBJ2-6	TGTGCCAGCAGCTTAAAGGCCCCCGACAGGTCCCACTCTGGGGCCAACGTCCTGACTTTC	CASSLKAPDRSHSGANVLTF
TRBD2	TRBV6-5	-	TRBJ2-1	TGTGCCAGCAGTCCTTGGGCAGCGGGAGTGGTTGAGCAGTTCTTC	CASSPWAAGVVEQFF
TRBD1	TRBV27	-	TRBJ1-5	TGTGCCAGCAGTTTTTCAGGACAGGGGATGCCCCAGCATTTT	CASSFSGQGMPQHF
TRBD1	TRBV11-3	-	TRBJ1-2	TGTGCCAGCAGCGCTGGGACAGGGAGAAACTATGGCTACACCTTC	CASSAGTGRNYGYTF
-	TRBV30	-	TRBJ2-7	TGTGCCTGGAGTGTTGGCCACGAGCAGTACTTC	CAWSVGHEQYF
TRBD1	TRBV7-9	-	TRBJ2-2	TGTGCCAGCAGCTCCCCACCCGGGACAGACAACACCGGGGAGCTGTTTTTT	CASSSPPGTDNTGELFF
TRBD2	TRBV3-1/TRBV3-2	once	TRBJ2-7	TGTGCCAGCAGCCACGGACTAGTGAACGAGCAGTACTTC	CASSHGLVNEQYF
TRBD1	TRBV28	-	TRBJ1-1	TGTGCCGGACAGGGAGGGATGCTCGGTGAAGCTTTCTTT	CAGQGGMLGEAFF
-	TRBV9	-	TRBJ2-2	TGTGCCAGCACCCCAGGGGGGATCCTAACCGGGGAGCTGTTTTTT	CASTPGGILTGELFF
-	TRBV30	-	TRBJ1-2	TGTGCCTCTGACGGGAACTATGGCTACACCTTC	CASDGNYGYTF
TRBD2	TRBV7-3	-	TRBJ2-2	TGTGCCAGCAGCTTAGCGGGAGGGGGCACCGGGGAGCTGTTTTTT	CASSLAGGGTGELFF
-	TRBV27	-	TRBJ2-7	TGTGCCAGCAGTGCGCGGGGGCACGAGCAGTACTTC	CASSARGHEQYF
-	TRBV28	few	TRBJ1-2	TGTGCCACCACGCAGGAGGGGGGCTACACCTTC	CATTQEGGYTF
-	TRBV19	-	TRBJ1-1	TGTGCCAGTAGGACCGGAGGGGGAGTCACTGAAGCTTTCTTT	CASRTGGGVTEAFF
-	TRBV18	-	TRBJ1-6	TGTGCCAGCTCATCTCTTAAGACGTCTAGTAATTCACCCCTCCACTTT	CASSSLKTSSNSPLHF
TRBD1	TRBV9	-	TRBJ1-6	TGTGCCAGCAGCGTATTAATGGACAGGGGCGCACCCCTCCACTTT	CASSVLMDRGAPLHF
-	TRBV5-1	-	TRBJ2-3	TGCGCCAGCAGCTTCGGGGCGACTAGCACAGATACGCAGTATTTT	CASSFGATSTDTQYF
-	TRBV28	-	TRBJ2-7	TGTGCCAGCACCGGGGGGCGAATCGACGAGCAGTACTTC	CASTGGRIDEQYF
-	TRBV2	few	TRBJ2-1	TGTGCCAGCGCATGGGCCGATGACAATGAGCAGTTCTTC	CASAWADDNEQFF
-	TRBV14	-	TRBJ2-7	TGTGCCAGCAGCTTACCGACGGTGGCCTACGAGCAGTACTTC	CASSLPTVAYEQYF
TRBD1	TRBV9	-	TRBJ2-5	TGTGCCAGCAGCGTAGAAAGGGGGCCGCGAGAGACCCAGTACTTC	CASSVERGPRETQYF
-	TRBV20-1	few	TRBJ1-2	TGCAGTGCTAGTTCCAGGGGTCCCTATGGCTACACCTTC	CSASSRGPYGYTF
-	TRBV7-8	-	TRBJ1-6	TGTGCCAGCAGCCCAATTTATACCAACGTGGGCAGTTGGTCGTCGGATTCACCCCTCCACTTT	CASSPIYTNVGSWSSDSPLHF